The present T cell receptor beta chain was sequenced within a study of blood T cell repertoires in COVID-19. Study summary: Sites across the United States, Italy and Spain contributed samples from acute and convalescent COVID-19. PBMCs, B-cell-depleted T cells, or T cells were the source of the cDNA or gDNA that made up the material.

The CDR3 loop spans 15 amino acids. From germline, CDR1 is SNHLY and CDR2 FYNNEI. With 5 bases clipped from V and 3 bases from J, the junction kept 6 bases outside the gene matches. It was during active infection that Seattle patients were enrolled and then longitudinally followed. Authors' data handling: Scientists estimated how many nucleated cells there were by amplifying reference gene primers. Libraries were prepared by immunoSEQ multiplex PCR; TCRdb keeps only in-frame clonotypes and omits some of them. V and J calls and clone size are as listed in that table; D and trimming were resolved from the DNA. Of about 100,000 clones listed, roughly 90% were seen once; the top ten hold about 4%.

This sequence was found in a human donor with COVID-19, enrolled during active disease. The donor label of this sample is uncertain. The specimen was peripheral blood. V usage is TRBV2 and J usage is TRBJ1-2; 10 bases line up with TRBD1. The CDR3 bases are TGTGCCAGCAGTCCCGGACAGGGGGTTTACTATGGCTACACCTTC. Amino acid sequence: CASSPGQGVYYGYTF.